The clone carrying this TCR beta chain was detected ten times or more. The germline V gene has CDR1 KGHSH and CDR2 LQKENI. There are 12 residues in the CDR3. Trimming took 3 bases from V and 5 from J, leaving 7 bases between them. The data stem from a study of T cells in Graves' hyperthyroidism and ophthalmopathy. The investigators amplified TCR beta CDR3 regions from RNA transcripts. A first-round RT-PCR of the TCR CDR3 used the HTBI primer set. Using its own MiXCR run on the multiplex PCR reads, TCRdb lists one record per CDR3 protein. The sample shows about 400,000 distinct CDR3 sequences, roughly 14% of them seen only once.

This chain joins TRBV18 and TRBJ2-5; D unclear. The sample comprised blood. The TCR sequence derives from a man aged 18 to 29 with Graves' ophthalmopathy. The CDR3 sequence is CASSPPTETQYF. The CDR3 DNA follows: TGTGCCAGCTCACCTCCGACGGAGACCCAGTACTTC.